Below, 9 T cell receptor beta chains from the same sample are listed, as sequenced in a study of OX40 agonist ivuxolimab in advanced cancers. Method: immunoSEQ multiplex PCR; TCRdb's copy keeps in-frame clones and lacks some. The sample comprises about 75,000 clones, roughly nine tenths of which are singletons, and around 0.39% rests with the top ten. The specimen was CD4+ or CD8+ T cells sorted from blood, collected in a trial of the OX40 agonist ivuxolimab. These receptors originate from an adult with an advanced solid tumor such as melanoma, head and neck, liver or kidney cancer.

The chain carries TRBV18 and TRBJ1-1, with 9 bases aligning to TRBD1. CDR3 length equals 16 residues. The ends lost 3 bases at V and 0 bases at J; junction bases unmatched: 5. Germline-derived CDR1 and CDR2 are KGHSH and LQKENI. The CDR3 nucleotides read TGTGCCAGCTCACCTAGACAGGGGGGCATGAACACTGAAGCTTTCTTT. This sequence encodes CASSPRQGGMNTEAFF.

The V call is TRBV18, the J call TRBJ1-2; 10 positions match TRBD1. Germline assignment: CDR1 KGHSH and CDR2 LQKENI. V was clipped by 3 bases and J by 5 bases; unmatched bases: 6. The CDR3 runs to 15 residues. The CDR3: CASSPMTGGEYGYTF. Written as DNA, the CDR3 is TGTGCCAGCTCACCGATGACAGGGGGCGAATATGGCTACACCTTC. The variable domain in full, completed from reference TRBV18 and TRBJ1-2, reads NAGVMQNPRHLVRRRGQEARLRCSPMKGHSHVYWYRQLPEEGLKFMVYLQKENIIDESGMPKERFSAEFPKEGPSILRIQQVVRGDSAAYFCASSPMTGGEYGYTFGSGTRLTVV.

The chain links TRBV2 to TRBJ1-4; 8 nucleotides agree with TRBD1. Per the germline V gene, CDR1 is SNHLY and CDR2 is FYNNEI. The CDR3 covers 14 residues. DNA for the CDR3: TGTGGAAGTGGGCAGGGGGCCTTAGACGAAAAACTGTTTTTT. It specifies CGSGQGALDEKLFF.

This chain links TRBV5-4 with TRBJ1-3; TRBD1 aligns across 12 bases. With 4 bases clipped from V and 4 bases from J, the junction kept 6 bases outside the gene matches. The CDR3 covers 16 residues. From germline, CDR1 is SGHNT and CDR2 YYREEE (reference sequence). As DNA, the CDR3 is TGTGCCAGCAGCCTCGGGACAGGGGGCTCAGGAAACACCATATATTTT. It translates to CASSLGTGGSGNTIYF.

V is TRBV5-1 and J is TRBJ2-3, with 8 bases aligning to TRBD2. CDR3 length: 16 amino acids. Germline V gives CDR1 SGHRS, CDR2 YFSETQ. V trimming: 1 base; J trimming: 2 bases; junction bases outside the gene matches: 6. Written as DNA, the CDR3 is TGCGCCAGCAGCTTGTTCGGCGGGGGGAACACAGATACGCAGTATTTT. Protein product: CASSLFGGGNTDTQYF.

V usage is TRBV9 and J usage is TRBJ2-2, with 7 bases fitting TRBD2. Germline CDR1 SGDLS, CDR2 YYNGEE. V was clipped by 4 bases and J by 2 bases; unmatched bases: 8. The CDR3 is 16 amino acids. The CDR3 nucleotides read TGTGCCAGCAGCTCCCAGGCGGGAGTAAACACCGGGGAGCTGTTTTTT. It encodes CASSSQAGVNTGELFF.

CDR3: CASSLVQDTQYF. The CDR3 region has the DNA TGTGCCAGCAGCTTAGTTCAGGATACGCAGTATTTT. The chain carries TRBV11-2 and TRBJ2-3, with D uncertain. The CDR3 consists of 12 residues. Trimming took off 1 base at V and 6 bases at J, with 5 bases between the two ends. Germline CDR1 and CDR2: SGHAT and FQNNGV.

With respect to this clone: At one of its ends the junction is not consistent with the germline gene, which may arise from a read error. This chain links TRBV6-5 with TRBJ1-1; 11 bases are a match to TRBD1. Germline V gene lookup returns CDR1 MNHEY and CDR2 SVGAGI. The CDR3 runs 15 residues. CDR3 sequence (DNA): TGTGCCAGCAGTTGGGGGACAGGGGGGAACCCTGAAGCTTTCTTT. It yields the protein CASSWGTGGNPEAFF.

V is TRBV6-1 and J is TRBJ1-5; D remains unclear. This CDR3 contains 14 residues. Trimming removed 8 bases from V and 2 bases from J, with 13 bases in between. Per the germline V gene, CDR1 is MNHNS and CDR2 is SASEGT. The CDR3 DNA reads TGTGCCAGCGACCGGCAATACGGCAATCAGCCCCAGCATTTT. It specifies CASDRQYGNQPQHF.